One sample yielded the 23 T cell receptor beta chains listed below, sequenced in a study of T cell responses to AZD1222 COVID-19 vaccine. Profiled with immunoSEQ multiplex PCR; TCRdb holds only in-frame clones, not every one. The table lists tens of thousands of clones, roughly nine tenths of them singletons, with about 2.4% in the top ten. The source material was peripheral blood, sampled 28 days after the second AZD1222 dose. These receptors were obtained from an adult who received the AZD1222 COVID-19 vaccine.

This clone was counted once. The chain joins TRBV6-5 to TRBJ2-7; D could derive from TRBD1 or TRBD2 (6 bases each). The length of the CDR3 is 15 residues. Germline CDR1 reads MNHEY; CDR2 reads SVGAGI. V dropped 2 bases and J dropped 6 bases, with 17 bases sitting between them. The CDR3 reads CASSYEVLGGGEQYF. The CDR3, as DNA: TGTGCCAGCAGTTACGAGGTTCTGGGGGGCGGCGAGCAGTACTTC.

The V gene is TRBV3-1 (or the pseudogene TRBV3-2), the J gene TRBJ2-5; D not resolved. The CDR3 loop spans 14 amino acids. Germline V gene sequence: CDR1 LGHDT, CDR2 YNNKEL (reference sequence). The V end lost 7 bases, the J end lost 4 bases, and 16 bases lay between the germline ends. In DNA form, the CDR3 reads TGTGCCAGCATCGAAGACCTCCGCGGAGAGACCCAGTACTTC. It codes for CASIEDLRGETQYF.

The CDR3 is CASSSTPGPKFYEQYF. The CDR3 DNA follows: TGTGCCAGCAGTTCTACGCCTGGGCCGAAGTTCTACGAGCAGTACTTC. The V and J genes are TRBV6-5 and TRBJ2-7; D gene unclear. Trimming stripped 4 bases from V and 3 bases from J, with 19 bases between. The length of the CDR3 is 16 residues. From germline, CDR1 is MNHEY and CDR2 SVGAGI.

The rearrangement uses TRBV5-6 and TRBJ2-7, with D uncertain. This CDR3 region has 13 residues. V lost 4 bases and J lost 0, with 8 bases in between. Germline CDR1 and CDR2: SGHDT and YYEEEE. CDR3 in DNA: TGTGCCAGCAGCCGGAGTTACTCCTACGAGCAGTACTTC. This gives the protein CASSRSYSYEQYF.

In this sample, this clone turned up once. The rearrangement joins TRBV18 to TRBJ2-2; D could derive from TRBD1 or TRBD2 (7 bases each). CDR3 length: 17 residues. The germline V gene has CDR1 KGHSH and CDR2 LQKENI. The V gene lost 2 bases and the J gene lost 5 bases, with 18 bases spanning the gap. CDR3 sequence (DNA): TGTGCCAGCTCACCAGGCGCCCGACAGGGAGGGACCGGGGAGCTGTTTTTT. Protein sequence: CASSPGARQGGTGELFF.

The chain employs TRBV9 and TRBJ2-4; no clear D. The CDR3 is 14 residues long. The germline V and J ends were trimmed by 0 bases and 1 base, with 5 bases remaining between them. Germline lookup yields CDR1 SGDLS and CDR2 YYNGEE. The CDR3 sequence is CASSVGEAKNIQYF. The CDR3 nucleotides read TGTGCCAGCAGCGTAGGAGAGGCCAAAAACATTCAGTACTTC.

The V and J genes are TRBV23-1 and TRBJ2-1; 9 bases are shared with TRBD2. TRBV23-1 is known as an ORF, though its function is uncertain. This CDR3 is built from 17 residues. Losses at the gene ends were 3 bases for V and 6 bases for J; bases not matched to a gene: 12. In nucleotides, the CDR3 is TGCGCCAGCAGTCATTCCGTGCGGGAGGGCCAGGGCAATGAGCAGTTCTTC. This codes for CASSHSVREGQGNEQFF.

The chain is built from TRBV10-3 and TRBJ1-5; the D gene is possibly TRBD1 (5 bases). Per the germline V gene, CDR1 is ENHRY and CDR2 is SYGVKD. The CDR3 extends over 18 amino acids. V was cut by 3 bases and J by 2 bases, with 20 bases left in between. For the CDR3, the DNA is TGTGCCATCAGTGATCTCCCGGGACTCCTGGCGGGCAATCAGCCCCAGCATTTT. Its protein product is CAISDLPGLLAGNQPQHF.

This chain links TRBV5-8 with TRBJ2-5; 7 bases are a match to TRBD1. This CDR3 spans 14 amino acids. CDR1 is SGHTS, CDR2 YDEGEE, per germline. Germline trimming cut 0 bases from V and 4 bases from J; bases unmatched to any gene: 3. The CDR3: CASSLVPGGETQYF. CDR3 DNA: TGTGCCAGCAGCTTGGTACCAGGGGGAGAGACCCAGTACTTC.

Note on this clone: A read error may produce the germline difference seen at one junction end. The rearrangement joins TRBV30 to TRBJ1-2; unclear D gene. Germline CDR1 reads GTSNPN; CDR2 reads SVGIG (reference sequence). The CDR3 is made up of 16 amino acids. CDR3 nucleotide sequence: TGTGCCTGGGGTGTACTTGGTAGGGCGTTTATATATGGCTACACCTTC. This codes for CAWGVLGRAFIYGYTF.

The sample holds one count of this clone. The rearrangement links TRBV7-2 to TRBJ1-5, with 12 bases fitting TRBD1. The CDR3 covers 15 residues. Unmatched junction bases numbered 4, after V lost 1 base and J lost 9 bases. Per germline, CDR1 SGHTA and CDR2 FQGNSA. The CDR3 DNA is TGTGCCAGCAGCTTAGGTCGGGACAGGGGGCCGCCCCAGCATTTT. It encodes CASSLGRDRGPPQHF. Using reference TRBV7-2 and TRBJ1-5 for the parts outside the CDR3, the full variable domain is GAGVSQSPSNKVTEKGKDVELRCDPISGHTALYWYRQSLGQGLEFLIYFQGNSAPDKSGLPSDRFSAERTGGSVSTLTIQRTQQEDSAVYLCASSLGRDRGPPQHFGDGTRLSIL.

V and J are TRBV5-5 and TRBJ1-5, with TRBD1 identical over 12 bases. J lost 6 bases, V lost 0 bases, and 7 bases had no gene match. CDR1 SGHKS and CDR2 YYEKEE come from the germline V gene (reference sequence). The CDR3 extends over 17 amino acids. CDR3 residues: CASSLEGTGGGRQPQHF. CDR3 sequence (DNA): TGTGCCAGCAGCTTGGAAGGGACAGGGGGCGGTCGTCAGCCCCAGCATTTT.

The chain combines TRBV6-8 with TRBJ1-2; D is perhaps TRBD1 (5 bases). The germline V gene has CDR1 MNHGY and CDR2 SAAAGT. The CDR3 sequence is 18 residues long. The ends were cut back, 1 base at V and 8 bases at J, with 26 bases in the middle. The CDR3 DNA sequence: TGTGCCAGCAGTTACTATGAAGCAGGGTTTAGATCTTGGAAGGGCTACACCTTC. This gives the protein CASSYYEAGFRSWKGYTF.

The V call is TRBV6-5, the J call TRBJ2-1; a weak D match, TRBD2 (5 bases). The V end was cut by 0 bases, the J end by 5 bases, with 14 bases between. This CDR3 is 16 amino acids long. CDR1 and CDR2 (germline): MNHEY, SVGAGI. CDR3 DNA sequence: TGTGCCAGCAGTTACTCGAAGGTTCGGGGAAACAATGAGCAGTTCTTC. Translating gives CASSYSKVRGNNEQFF.

This chain links TRBV30 with TRBJ1-3; D perhaps matches TRBD1 (6 bases). Trimming cost V 4 bases and J 4 bases, with 14 bases left between them. CDR3 size: 14 residues. The germline gives CDR1 GTSNPN, CDR2 SVGIG (reference sequence). The CDR3 DNA reads TGTGCCTGGAACCCGGACAGCCCAGGAAACACCATATATTTT. Protein: CAWNPDSPGNTIYF.

The genes are TRBV29-1 and TRBJ2-3, with a possible D match to TRBD1 (9 bases). With 6 bases removed from V and 5 bases from J, the gap between germline ends came to 15 bases. Germline V lookup: CDR1 SQVTM, CDR2 ANQGSEA. The length of the CDR3 is 13 residues. The chain's CDR3 is CSVLAGQGDTQYF. DNA for the CDR3: TGCAGCGTCTTAGCGGGACAGGGAGATACGCAGTATTTT.

This chain connects TRBV9 to TRBJ1-2; no definite D call. This CDR3 comprises 16 residues. In germline, CDR1 is SGDLS, CDR2 YYNGEE. V shed 2 bases and J shed 4 bases, with 18 bases lying between them. Here the CDR3 DNA reads TGTGCCAGCAGCGTTCCTCGTGGTAGCGGGAGCTATGGCTACACCTTC. This encodes CASSVPRGSGSYGYTF.

Here the CDR3 DNA reads TGTGCCTCCGCCTTGGCCCAGGAGAGAAACACCATATATTTT. This encodes CASALAQERNTIYF. V usage is TRBV6-6 and J usage is TRBJ1-3; D uncertain. The V and J ends lost 11 bases and 5 bases respectively, with 19 bases between them. Germline V lookup: CDR1 MNHNY, CDR2 SVGAGI (reference sequence). This CDR3 has 14 residues.

The chain joins TRBV5-4 to TRBJ2-3; D gene unclear. V shed 4 bases and J shed 2 bases, with 11 bases lying between them. The CDR3 extends over 14 amino acids. Germline-derived CDR1 and CDR2 are SGHNT and YYREEE (reference sequence). The CDR3 protein is CASSPDLNTDTQYF. CDR3 DNA sequence: TGTGCCAGCAGCCCAGACTTAAACACAGATACGCAGTATTTT.

The chain carries TRBV19 and TRBJ1-1; the D gene is possibly TRBD1 (6 bases). The CDR3 runs to 15 residues. Deletions cut 2 bases from V and 0 bases from J, with 10 bases between. Germline values: CDR1 LNHDA, CDR2 SQIVND (reference sequence). The DNA for the CDR3 is TGTGCCAGTAGTATAAACGGGGGCTTGAACACTGAAGCTTTCTTT. Translated: CASSINGGLNTEAFF.

The chain couples TRBV3-1 (or the pseudogene TRBV3-2) to TRBJ1-3; 9 bases fit TRBD1. Germline values: CDR1 LGHDT, CDR2 YNNKEL (reference sequence). The V and J ends lost 4 bases and 0 bases, in that order; junction bases with no gene match: 19. This CDR3 is built from 21 residues. CDR3 coding DNA: TGTGCCAGCAGCCCTTATCCTCCGGGGACAGGGCGTTTAAGCTCTGGAAACACCATATATTTT. It is translated as CASSPYPPGTGRLSSGNTIYF.

The gene calls are TRBV7-9 and TRBJ2-7, with D possibly being TRBD1 (6 bases). The germline gives CDR1 SEHNR, CDR2 FQNEAQ (reference sequence). The V gene lost 5 bases and the J gene lost 3 bases, with 17 bases spanning the gap. The CDR3 has 15 residues. The CDR3 DNA sequence: TGTGCCAGCAGCCTCTCCGGACAGTCCGGCTACGAGCAGTACTTC. Translation gives CASSLSGQSGYEQYF. The full variable domain, with the rest looked up from reference TRBV7-9 and TRBJ2-7, is DTGVSQNPRHKITKRGQNVTFRCDPISEHNRLYWYRQTLGQGPEFLTYFQNEAQLEKSRLLSDRFSAERPKGSFSTLEIQRTEQGDSAMYLCASSLSGQSGYEQYFGPGTRLTVT.

The rearrangement links TRBV7-9 to TRBJ2-3; 11 bases map to TRBD2. CDR1 is SEHNR and CDR2 is FQNEAQ in the germline V gene (reference sequence). V shed 5 bases and J 8 bases; nucleotides not matched to a gene: 18. CDR3 length: 18 amino acids. Written as DNA, the CDR3 is TGTGCCAGCAGCCCAATGCCACTAGCGGGAGCTAATACTGGTACGCAGTATTTT. This translates into CASSPMPLAGANTGTQYF.